These 12 T cell receptor beta chains originate from one sample sequenced in a study of lymphopenia after photon versus proton radiotherapy (dated by TCRdb to the late 2010s). Library creation used the immunoSEQ multiplex PCR assay. TCRdb limited this immuneACCESS table to in-frame rearrangements with V and J called. A share of clones is missing; checked studies link under half to unresolved V genes, and the rest is unexplained. This sample holds some 26,000 clones; roughly four fifths were observed only once. The ten most abundant clones make up approximately 30% of the sample. Sequencing used peripheral blood, obtained from a patient treated with photon-based radiotherapy. These receptors were obtained from a man aged 45 to 65 with gastric cancer.

This chain joins TRBV5-1 and TRBJ2-1; 11 nucleotides align to TRBD2. There are 15 residues in the CDR3. The J segment lost 8 bases and the V segment lost 2 bases, leaving 6 bases of the junction unmatched. Germline V CDR1 and CDR2: SGHRS, YFSETQ. In DNA form, the CDR3 reads TGCGCCAGCAGCTTTGCTAGCGGGGGGCCCGATGAGCAGTTCTTC. It specifies CASSFASGGPDEQFF.

The V call is TRBV18, the J call TRBJ1-1; D is unresolved. CDR3 length: 13 residues. Germline V gene lookup returns CDR1 KGHSH and CDR2 LQKENI. V was shortened by 3 bases and J by 1 base, with 6 bases between the two germline ends. In DNA form, the CDR3 reads TGTGCCAGCTCACCGTCTCAGAACACTGAAGCTTTCTTT. Translation: CASSPSQNTEAFF.

This clone was counted a single time. The V call is TRBV7-7, the J call TRBJ2-2; 9 positions agree with TRBD1. CDR1 and CDR2 from the germline V gene are SSHAT and FNYEAQ (reference sequence). The CDR3 totals 16 residues. Unmatched junction bases numbered 6, after V lost 2 bases and J lost 5 bases. CDR3 amino acids: CASSLSTDRGTGELFF. The CDR3 region has the DNA TGTGCCAGCAGCTTATCGACGGACAGGGGAACCGGGGAGCTGTTTTTT.

V and J are TRBV2 and TRBJ1-2; D is undetermined. Germline V gene data show CDR1 as SNHLY and CDR2 as FYNNEI. The length of the CDR3 is 13 residues. Trimming shortened V by 10 bases and J by 2 bases, and 14 bases separated the two germline ends. The CDR3 DNA follows: TGTGCCAACAAACAGCTAAACAACTATGGCTACACCTTC. Translating gives CANKQLNNYGYTF. The entire variable domain, with the rest obtained from reference TRBV2 and TRBJ1-2, is as follows: EPEVTQTPSHQVTQMGQEVILRCVPISNHLYFYWYRQILGQKVEFLVSFYNNEISEKSEIFDDQFSVERPDGSNFTLKIRSTKLEDSAMYFCANKQLNNYGYTFGSGTRLTVV.

V and J are TRBV7-9 and TRBJ2-5; tentative D call: TRBD2 (5 bases). Germline assignment: CDR1 SEHNR and CDR2 FQNEAQ (reference sequence). Trimming left V 6 bases short and J 2 bases short, with 13 bases between. CDR3 length equals 14 residues. The DNA of the CDR3 is TGTGCCAGCAGTAAAGGAGGATTACAAGAGACCCAGTACTTC. It codes for CASSKGGLQETQYF.

This chain connects TRBV5-1 to TRBJ2-2; D not certain. CDR3 length equals 15 residues. Trimming cost V 5 bases and J 0 bases, with 11 bases left between them. Germline V gene sequence: CDR1 SGHRS, CDR2 YFSETQ. The CDR3 DNA follows: TGCGCCAGCAGATCGACAACAGCGAACACCGGGGAGCTGTTTTTT. Its translation is CASRSTTANTGELFF.

V gene TRBV10-2 combines with J gene TRBJ2-2, with unresolved D. CDR3 size: 12 residues. V lost 6 bases and J lost 2, with 4 bases in between. CDR1 WSHSY and CDR2 SAAADI come from the germline V gene. DNA for the CDR3: TGCGCCAGCAGATTAAACACCGGGGAGCTGTTTTTT. As protein: CASRLNTGELFF.

The V and J genes are TRBV5-6 and TRBJ2-5, with 7 bases identical to TRBD2. The CDR3 is 15 amino acids. CDR1 SGHDT and CDR2 YYEEEE come from the germline V gene. J lost 5 bases, V lost 0 bases, and 7 bases had no gene match. The CDR3 sequence is CASSLGLAEAETQYF. CDR3 bases: TGTGCCAGCAGCTTGGGACTAGCCGAGGCGGAGACCCAGTACTTC.

The chain joins TRBV15 to TRBJ2-5; TRBD2 matches at 9 bases. CDR3 length: 16 residues. V was pared by 0 bases and J by 6 bases, with 8 bases of the junction left unmatched. The germline CDR1 and CDR2 sequences are LNHNV and YYDKDF (reference sequence). As DNA, the CDR3 is TGTGCCACCAGCAGAGATCAGGCGGGGGGGTTGAAGACCCAGTACTTC. This gives the protein CATSRDQAGGLKTQYF. Combining the CDR3 with reference TRBV15 and TRBJ2-5 gives the whole variable domain DAMVIQNPRYQVTQFGKPVTLSCSQTLNHNVMYWYQQKSSQAPKLLFHYYDKDFNNEADTPDNFQSRRPNTSFCFLDIRSPGLGDTAMYLCATSRDQAGGLKTQYFGPGTRLLVL.

J is TRBJ1-6 and V is TRBV19; 10 bases fit TRBD1. CDR1 is LNHDA and CDR2 is SQIVND in the germline V gene (reference sequence). The CDR3 runs to 15 residues. J lost 6 bases, V lost 3 bases, and 2 bases had no gene match. CDR3 protein: CASSIGDRGNSPLHF. For the CDR3, the DNA is TGTGCCAGTAGTATTGGGGACAGGGGTAATTCACCCCTCCACTTT.

The rearrangement joins TRBV5-4 to TRBJ1-6; a possible D gene is TRBD1 (5 bases). This CDR3 has 15 amino acids. V shed 4 bases and J shed 4 bases, with 12 bases lying between them. Germline CDR1 is SGHNT and CDR2 is YYREEE (reference sequence). CDR3 sequence reads: CASSLGQWYNSPLHF. DNA of the CDR3: TGTGCCAGCAGCCTCGGACAATGGTATAATTCACCCCTCCACTTT.

The chain links TRBV2 to TRBJ1-6, with 11 bases aligning to TRBD1. Germline-derived CDR1 and CDR2 are SNHLY and FYNNEI. This CDR3 spans 17 amino acids. V lost 7 bases and J lost 0; bases outside the gene matches: 5. The CDR3 spells CASTDRGHSSYNSPLHF. DNA for the CDR3: TGTGCCAGCACGGACAGGGGGCATAGCTCCTATAATTCACCCCTCCACTTT.